The clone carrying this T cell receptor beta chain was recorded many times. Its matching antigen is unknown. V was clipped by 6 bases and J by 4 bases; unmatched bases: 8. The CDR3 runs to 14 residues. The germline V gene encodes CDR1 DFQATT and CDR2 SNEGSKA (reference sequence). The data were obtained in a study of blood T cells in healthy people across ages. With a J-beta primer mix and a sample-barcoded 5' primer, a second PCR ran 7 to 11 cycles. TCRdb passed the 5' RACE reads through MiXCR, listing each CDR3 protein once. The sample holds about 650,000 distinct CDR3 sequences, approximately 30% seen once. Regarding the study as a whole: Naive T cell percentage strongly correlated with TCR beta diversity.

The rearrangement uses TRBV20-1 and TRBJ1-5; 8 bases match TRBD1. Sequencing used blood. The receptor comes from a woman older than 75 in good health. CDR3 protein: CSADQGAPNQPQHF. For the CDR3, the DNA is TGCAGTGCGGACCAGGGGGCTCCTAATCAGCCCCAGCATTTT.